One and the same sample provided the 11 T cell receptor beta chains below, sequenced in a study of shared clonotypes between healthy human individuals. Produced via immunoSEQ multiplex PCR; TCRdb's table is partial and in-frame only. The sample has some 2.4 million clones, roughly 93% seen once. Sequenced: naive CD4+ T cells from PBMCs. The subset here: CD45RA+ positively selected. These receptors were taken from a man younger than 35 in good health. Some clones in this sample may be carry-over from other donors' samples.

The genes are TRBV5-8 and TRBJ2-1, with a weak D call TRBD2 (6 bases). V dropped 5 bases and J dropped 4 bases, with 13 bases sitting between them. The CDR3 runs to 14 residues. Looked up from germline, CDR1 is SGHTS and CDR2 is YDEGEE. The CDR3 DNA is TGTGCCAGCAGACTTAGCGGCTTATACAATGAGCAGTTCTTC. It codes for CASRLSGLYNEQFF. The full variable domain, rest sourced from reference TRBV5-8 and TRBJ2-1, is EAGVTQSPTHLIKTRGQQATLRCSPISGHTSVYWYQQALGLGLQFLLWYDEGEERNRGNFPPRFSGRQFPNYSSELNVNALELEDSALYLCASRLSGLYNEQFFGPGTRLTVL.

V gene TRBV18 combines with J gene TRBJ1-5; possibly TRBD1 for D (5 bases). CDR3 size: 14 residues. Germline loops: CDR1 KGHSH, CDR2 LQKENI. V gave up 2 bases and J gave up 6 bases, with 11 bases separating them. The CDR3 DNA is TGTGCCAGCTCACCATCCGGGGCACTTCAGCCCCAGCATTTT. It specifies CASSPSGALQPQHF.

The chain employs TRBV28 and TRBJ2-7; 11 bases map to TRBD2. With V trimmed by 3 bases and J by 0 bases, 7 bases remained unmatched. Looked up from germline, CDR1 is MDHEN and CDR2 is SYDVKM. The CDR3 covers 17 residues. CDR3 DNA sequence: TGTGCCAGCAGTTTCCTAGCGGGAGGACCTTCCTCCTACGAGCAGTACTTC. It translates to CASSFLAGGPSSYEQYF.

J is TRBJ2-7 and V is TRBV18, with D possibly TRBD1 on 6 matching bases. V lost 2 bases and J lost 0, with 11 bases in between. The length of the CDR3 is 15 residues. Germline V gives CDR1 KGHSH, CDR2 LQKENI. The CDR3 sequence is CASSPTGRSSYEQYF. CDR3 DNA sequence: TGTGCCAGCTCACCAACAGGGAGAAGCTCCTACGAGCAGTACTTC.

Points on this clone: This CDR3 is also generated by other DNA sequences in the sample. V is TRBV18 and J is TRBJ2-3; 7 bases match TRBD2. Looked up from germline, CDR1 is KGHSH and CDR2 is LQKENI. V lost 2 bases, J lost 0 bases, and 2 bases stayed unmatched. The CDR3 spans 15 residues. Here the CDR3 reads CASSPGRASTDTQYF. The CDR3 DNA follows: TGTGCCAGCTCACCAGGGAGGGCTAGCACAGATACGCAGTATTTT. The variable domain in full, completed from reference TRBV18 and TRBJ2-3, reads NAGVMQNPRHLVRRRGQEARLRCSPMKGHSHVYWYRQLPEEGLKFMVYLQKENIIDESGMPKERFSAEFPKEGPSILRIQQVVRGDSAAYFCASSPGRASTDTQYFGPGTRLTVL.

The CDR3 DNA follows: TGTGCCAGCACCCTAGGGGTAGGGAACTATGGCTACACCTTC. It codes for CASTLGVGNYGYTF. The chain links TRBV7-2 to TRBJ1-2; D is perhaps TRBD1 (5 bases). The CDR3 has 14 amino acids. V gave up 7 bases and J gave up 2 bases, with 14 bases separating them. The V gene's germline CDR1 is SGHTA and CDR2 FQGNSA.

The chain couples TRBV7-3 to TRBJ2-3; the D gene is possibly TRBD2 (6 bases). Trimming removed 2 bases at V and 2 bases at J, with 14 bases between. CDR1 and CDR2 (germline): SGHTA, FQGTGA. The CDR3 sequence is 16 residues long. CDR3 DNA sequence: TGTGCCAGCAGCTTAGGCCTAGCGCGTTACACAGATACGCAGTATTTT. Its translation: CASSLGLARYTDTQYF. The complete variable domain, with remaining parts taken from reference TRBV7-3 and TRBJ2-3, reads GAGVSQTPSNKVTEKGKYVELRCDPISGHTALYWYRQSLGQGPEFLIYFQGTGAADDSGLPNDRFFAVRPEGSVSTLKIQRTERGDSAVYLCASSLGLARYTDTQYFGPGTRLTVL.

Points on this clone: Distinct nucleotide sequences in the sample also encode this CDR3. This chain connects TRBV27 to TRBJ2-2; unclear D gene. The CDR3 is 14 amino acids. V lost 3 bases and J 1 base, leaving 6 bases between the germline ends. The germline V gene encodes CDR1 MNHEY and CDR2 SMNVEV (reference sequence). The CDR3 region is CASSLRRNTGELFF. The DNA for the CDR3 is TGTGCCAGCAGTTTGCGGCGGAACACCGGGGAGCTGTTTTTT.

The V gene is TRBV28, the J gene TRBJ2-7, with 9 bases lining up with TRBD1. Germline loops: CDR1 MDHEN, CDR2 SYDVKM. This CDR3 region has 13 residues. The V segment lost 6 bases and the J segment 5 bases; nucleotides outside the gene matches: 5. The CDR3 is CASRGTGRDEQYF. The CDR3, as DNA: TGTGCCAGCAGGGGGACAGGGAGGGACGAGCAGTACTTC.

The CDR3 spells CVSNGGGHSTDTQYF. The CDR3 DNA is TGTGTCTCCAACGGGGGCGGGCATAGCACAGATACGCAGTATTTT. V and J are TRBV10-3 and TRBJ2-3; either TRBD1 or TRBD2 may fit D (6 bases each). The length of the CDR3 is 15 residues. Germline assignment: CDR1 ENHRY and CDR2 SYGVKD.

The CDR3, as DNA: TGTGCCAGCAGCTTAGATAGGGGGTTTTCGGAAGGCTACACCTTC. Translation gives CASSLDRGFSEGYTF. The V call is TRBV11-2, the J call TRBJ1-2; possibly TRBD1 for D (6 bases). V was clipped by 0 bases and J by 8 bases, with 16 bases between them. CDR1 is SGHAT, CDR2 FQNNGV, per germline. CDR3 length equals 15 residues. The whole variable domain, remainder taken from reference TRBV11-2 and TRBJ1-2, is EAGVAQSPRYKIIEKRQSVAFWCNPISGHATLYWYQQILGQGPKLLIQFQNNGVVDDSQLPKDRFSAERLKGVDSTLKIQPAKLEDSAVYLCASSLDRGFSEGYTFGSGTRLTVV.